The present TCR beta chain was sequenced within a study of T cell responses to AZD1222 COVID-19 vaccine. The study, taken as a whole, reports: Only a handful of AZD1222 recipients, roughly six in all, had baseline seropositivity.

Combined were second doses at about 4 or about 12 weeks. Points on this clone: Its target is unknown.

The data were produced by immunoSEQ multiplex PCR, yet TCRdb's version contains in-frame clones alone and is incomplete. Of over 95,000 clones in the sample, about nine tenths are singletons; the top ten hold about 16%. V was cut by 0 bases and J by 7 bases, with 13 bases left in between. CDR3 length equals 15 residues. Looked up from germline, CDR1 is SGHVS and CDR2 is FNYEAQ. This TCR was sampled from an adult who received the AZD1222 COVID-19 vaccine. V usage is TRBV7-6 and J usage is TRBJ2-1; D may be TRBD2 (6 bases). Sample: peripheral blood, taken 28 days after the second AZD1222 dose. CDR3 sequence (DNA): TGTGCCAGCAGCTTAGCGAGGGGAGGTTGGAATGAGCAGTTCTTC. It is translated as CASSLARGGWNEQFF.